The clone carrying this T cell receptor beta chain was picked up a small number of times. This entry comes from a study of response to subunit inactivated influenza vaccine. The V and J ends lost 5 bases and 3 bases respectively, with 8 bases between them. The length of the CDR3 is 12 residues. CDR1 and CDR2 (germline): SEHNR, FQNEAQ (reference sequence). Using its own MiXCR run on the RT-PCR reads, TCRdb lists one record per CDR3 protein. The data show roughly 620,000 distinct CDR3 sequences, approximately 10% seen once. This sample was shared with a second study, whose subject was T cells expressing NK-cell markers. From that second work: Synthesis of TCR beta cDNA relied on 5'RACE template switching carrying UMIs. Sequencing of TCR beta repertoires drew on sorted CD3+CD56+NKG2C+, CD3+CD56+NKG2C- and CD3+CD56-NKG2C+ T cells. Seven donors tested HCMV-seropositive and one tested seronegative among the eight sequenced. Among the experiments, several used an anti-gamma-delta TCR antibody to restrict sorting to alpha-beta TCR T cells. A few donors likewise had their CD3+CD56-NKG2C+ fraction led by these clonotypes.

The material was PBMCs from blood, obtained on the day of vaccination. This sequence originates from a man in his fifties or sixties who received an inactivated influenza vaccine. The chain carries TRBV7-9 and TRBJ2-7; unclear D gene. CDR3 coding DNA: TGTGCCAGCAGCACTGCGAGCTACGAGCAGTACTTC. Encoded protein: CASSTASYEQYF.